The clone carrying this TCR beta chain was seen ten or more times. The antigen is unknown. This entry belongs to a study of T cells in Graves' hyperthyroidism and ophthalmopathy. Germline assignment: CDR1 DFQATT and CDR2 SNEGSKA (reference sequence). This CDR3 is 10 amino acids long. Trimming took 4 bases from V and 1 from J, leaving 1 base between them. Notes on the study in general: A model of 13 V-J pairs discriminated ophthalmopathy from stable hyperthyroidism. Median prediction lead before ophthalmopathy onset was six to eight months with the model.

Amplified TCR beta CDR3 regions came from RNA transcripts. Researchers ran a first-round RT-PCR on the TCR CDR3 using the HTBI primer set. TCRdb re-analysed the multiplex PCR reads in MiXCR, keeping a single row per CDR3 protein. Of 690,000 or so distinct CDR3 sequences listed, about 17% are singletons. The rearrangement uses TRBV20-1 and TRBJ1-1; no reliable D call. The sequence was obtained from a woman between 45 and 60 years old with Graves' hyperthyroidism that later progressed to Graves' ophthalmopathy. Sequences were obtained from blood. The CDR3 here is CSAKNTEAFF. The DNA for the CDR3 is TGCAGTGCTAAGAACACTGAAGCTTTCTTT.